This TCR beta chain was recovered during a study of cytomegalovirus exposure and HLA in healthy donors. CDR1 and CDR2 from the germline V gene are LNHDA and SQIVND (reference sequence). V was pared by 7 bases and J by 3 bases, with 6 bases of the junction left unmatched. There are 13 residues in the CDR3. Study conclusions and caveats: Later analysis identified some 16,000 TCR beta sequences associated with HLA alleles, using a false discovery rate threshold of 0.05.

The primer mix had 60 Vbeta and 13 Jbeta primers. The data were produced by immunoSEQ multiplex PCR, yet TCRdb's version contains in-frame clones alone and is incomplete. The repertoire includes 300,000 or so clones, 70% to 90% of them detected once, and approximately 2% sits in the top ten. A note on this clone: Its antigen is undetermined.

This clonotype was sampled from a woman aged 40 to 49 in good health and CMV-seropositive. Sequencing was done on a sample of PBMCs. The chain employs TRBV19 and TRBJ2-7, with 7 bases identical to TRBD1. CDR3: CASTPGQFYEQYF. CDR3 nucleotide sequence: TGTGCCAGTACCCCGGGACAGTTCTACGAGCAGTACTTC.